This entry lists 15 T cell receptor beta chains sequenced from one sample in a study of shared T cell receptors in the human thymus (dated by TCRdb to the early 2020s). To prepare the library, the immunoSEQ multiplex PCR assay was applied. Imported from immuneACCESS, the table was reduced by TCRdb to in-frame sequences with V and J called. These copies leave out some clones; in studies compared against another copy, an unresolved V gene accounts for under half, and the cause of the remainder is not known. For this sample there are over 60,000 clones; about 95% appear just once. Clones ranked in the top ten supply around 0.03% of the sample. The sequenced material came from thymocytes. These receptors all stem from a human donor.

V and J are TRBV5-1 and TRBJ2-7; TRBD1 matches 9 bases. CDR3 size: 15 residues. Germline V gene sequence: CDR1 SGHRS, CDR2 YFSETQ. J lost 5 bases, V lost 4 bases, and 10 bases had no gene match. CDR3 protein: CASSTAWDRVDEQYF. CDR3 coding DNA: TGCGCCAGCAGCACCGCCTGGGACAGGGTCGACGAGCAGTACTTC.

V gene TRBV4-2 combines with J gene TRBJ1-2, with D perhaps matching TRBD1 (5 bases). The CDR3 is made up of 15 amino acids. Germline CDR1 reads LGHNA; CDR2 reads YNFKEQ. Trimming shortened V by 4 bases and J by 7 bases, and 19 bases separated the two germline ends. CDR3 in amino acids: CASSLSGAGRGGYTF. CDR3 bases: TGTGCCAGCAGCCTCAGCGGGGCGGGGAGGGGTGGCTACACCTTC.

This chain connects TRBV7-9 to TRBJ2-5, with TRBD2 matching 14 bases. Germline V gene data show CDR1 as SEHNR and CDR2 as FQNEAQ (reference sequence). J lost 4 bases, V lost 4 bases, and 5 bases had no gene match. The CDR3 totals 16 residues. In DNA, the CDR3 is TGTGCCAGCAGCTCCCGACTAGCGGGGGGGCGAGAGACCCAGTACTTC. It is translated as CASSSRLAGGRETQYF.

The chain links TRBV9 to TRBJ2-7; 11 bases map to TRBD1. After removal of 2 bases from V and 6 bases from J, the junction contained 10 bases not matched to a gene. This CDR3 comprises 16 residues. The V gene's germline CDR1 is SGDLS and CDR2 YYNGEE. The CDR3, as DNA: TGTGCCAGCAGCGTCGTCCCGGGACAGGGGGATGGCGAGCAGTACTTC. Its protein product is CASSVVPGQGDGEQYF.

This chain connects TRBV9 to TRBJ2-3; D is unclear. V lost 3 bases and J 3 bases, leaving 14 bases between the germline ends. This CDR3 contains 15 residues. Per the germline V gene, CDR1 is SGDLS and CDR2 is YYNGEE. The CDR3 here is CASSASPAATDTQYF. CDR3 sequence (DNA): TGTGCCAGCAGCGCATCCCCGGCCGCGACAGATACGCAGTATTTT.

This chain joins TRBV4-3 and TRBJ2-3, with D maybe TRBD1 (5 bases). V was trimmed by 6 bases and J by 5 bases, leaving 18 bases between them. The CDR3 totals 15 residues. CDR1 and CDR2 (germline): LGHNA, YSLEER. CDR3 amino acids: CASSSGNDAGDTQYF. The DNA of the CDR3 is TGCGCCAGCAGTTCAGGGAATGATGCTGGAGATACGCAGTATTTT.

V and J are TRBV6-1 and TRBJ1-4; 7 positions match TRBD1. Trimming took 4 bases from V and 5 from J; bases not matched to a gene: 7. From germline, CDR1 is MNHNS and CDR2 SASEGT. The CDR3 spans 15 residues. The CDR3 protein is CASSGQGRINEKLFF. In DNA form, the CDR3 reads TGTGCCAGCAGTGGACAGGGACGGATAAATGAAAAACTGTTTTTT.

The J gene is TRBJ1-1, the V gene TRBV4-3; perhaps TRBD1 as D (5 bases). The CDR3 spans 16 residues. The V end was cut by 2 bases, the J end by 4 bases, with 17 bases between. Germline values: CDR1 LGHNA, CDR2 YSLEER. CDR3 nucleotides: TGCGCCAGCAGCCAATCCGGGAGTGGGGGTGGCACTGAAGCTTTCTTT. Translating gives CASSQSGSGGGTEAFF.

The CDR3 loop is CASRFKVENSNQPQHF. The CDR3 DNA reads as TGTGCAAGTCGCTTCAAAGTAGAAAATAGCAATCAGCCCCAGCATTTT. The J gene is TRBJ1-5, the V gene TRBV12-2. TRBV12-2 represents a pseudogene. CDR3 length: 16 residues.

The chain has TRBV4-1 and TRBJ1-5; the D gene is possibly TRBD1 (5 bases). Germline CDR1 reads MGHRA; CDR2 reads YSYEKL. CDR3 size: 17 residues. The V gene lost 5 bases and the J gene lost 5 bases, with 22 bases spanning the gap. The CDR3 reads CASSFRAALGVHQPQHF. CDR3 nucleotide sequence: TGCGCCAGCAGCTTCCGGGCCGCGTTAGGGGTGCATCAGCCCCAGCATTTT.

This chain connects TRBV15 to TRBJ2-7; D might be TRBD1 (6 bases). The CDR3 contains 17 residues. The germline gives CDR1 LNHNV, CDR2 YYDKDF (reference sequence). V lost 1 base, J lost 3 bases, and 19 bases lay in between. The CDR3 DNA reads TGTGCCACCAGCAGAGGCCCGGGCAACTGGGGACACTACGAGCAGTACTTC. It encodes CATSRGPGNWGHYEQYF.

The chain uses TRBV9 and TRBJ2-5; 7 positions agree with TRBD2. Germline assignment: CDR1 SGDLS and CDR2 YYNGEE. CDR3 length: 15 amino acids. Trimming took 3 bases from V and 1 from J; bases not matched to a gene: 6. The CDR3 loop reads CASSGGGGIQETQYF. DNA of the CDR3: TGTGCCAGCAGCGGTGGCGGGGGTATCCAAGAGACCCAGTACTTC.

CDR3 loop: CASSYGSSGAHNEQFF. The CDR3 DNA sequence: TGTGCCAGCAGTTACGGGTCTAGCGGGGCCCACAATGAGCAGTTCTTC. The chain has TRBV6-5 and TRBJ2-1; 9 bases match TRBD2. Germline V gene sequence: CDR1 MNHEY, CDR2 SVGAGI. The J segment lost 5 bases and the V segment lost 2 bases, leaving 7 bases of the junction unmatched. The CDR3 runs 16 residues.

The rearrangement uses TRBV11-2 and TRBJ1-2; no clear D gene. CDR3 length equals 17 residues. V shed 1 base and J shed 4 bases, with 19 bases lying between them. Germline lookup yields CDR1 SGHAT and CDR2 FQNNGV. CDR3 residues: CASSLAPRGFSPYGYTF. The CDR3 nucleotides are TGTGCCAGCAGCTTAGCCCCCCGGGGATTTTCGCCCTATGGCTACACCTTC.

V usage is TRBV11-3 and J usage is TRBJ2-1, with D perhaps assigned TRBD1 or TRBD2 (6 bases each). V shed 1 base and J shed 0 bases, with 19 bases lying between them. From germline, CDR1 is SGHNT and CDR2 YENEEA. The CDR3 extends over 19 amino acids. DNA for the CDR3: TGTGCCAGCAGCTTAGGAGGGGGGTACGAGGGGAGCTCCTACAATGAGCAGTTCTTC. It specifies CASSLGGGYEGSSYNEQFF. The full variable domain, with the rest looked up from reference TRBV11-3 and TRBJ2-1, is EAGVVQSPRYKIIEKKQPVAFWCNPISGHNTLYWYLQNLGQGPELLIRYENEEAVDDSQLPKDRFSAERLKGVDSTLKIQPAELGDSAVYLCASSLGGGYEGSSYNEQFFGPGTRLTVL.